What follows are 28 T cell receptor beta chains derived from one specimen sequenced in a study of cytomegalovirus exposure and HLA in healthy donors (dated by TCRdb to the late 2010s). The library was generated by the immunoSEQ multiplex PCR assay. For the multiplex PCR, a mixture combining 60 forward primers for TCR Vbeta segments and 13 reverse primers for TCR Jbeta segments was used. Not all clones reach the TCRdb copy of this immuneACCESS table, which keeps in-frame sequences only. Checked studies attribute under half of the gap to unresolved V genes and leave the rest unexplained. The table for this sample lists some 140,000 clones; 70% to 85% of them were counted only once. Around 1.9% of the sample is held by the ten biggest clonotypes. Input material: PBMCs. Receptors originate from a man between 25 and 39 years old in good health and CMV-seronegative.

The CDR3 sequence: CASSRDIRNQPQHF. As DNA, the CDR3 is TGTGCCAGCAGCCGGGACATACGCAATCAGCCCCAGCATTTT. The chain uses TRBV9 and TRBJ1-5, with D tentatively TRBD1 (6 bases). This CDR3 spans 14 amino acids. Trimming left V 4 bases short and J 2 bases short, with 10 bases between. The germline CDR1 and CDR2 sequences are SGDLS and YYNGEE. The full variable domain, rest sourced from reference TRBV9 and TRBJ1-5, is DSGVTQTPKHLITATGQRVTLRCSPRSGDLSVYWYQQSLDQGLQFLIQYYNGEERAKGNILERFSAQQFPDLHSELNLSSLELGDSALYFCASSRDIRNQPQHFGDGTRLSIL.

This chain joins TRBV5-6 and TRBJ1-2; 10 bases match TRBD1. V shed 3 bases and J 6 bases; nucleotides not matched to a gene: 2. This CDR3 has 13 amino acids. Germline lookup yields CDR1 SGHDT and CDR2 YYEEEE. CDR3 sequence (DNA): TGTGCCAGCAGCTGGGGGACAGGGGATGGCTACACCTTC. Translating gives CASSWGTGDGYTF.

The V call is TRBV7-2, the J call TRBJ2-1; 15 bases are shared with TRBD2. CDR3 length: 15 residues. Germline CDR1 reads SGHTA; CDR2 reads FQGNSA. Germline trimming cut 5 bases from V and 8 bases from J; bases unmatched to any gene: 4. The CDR3: CASSQGLAGGYEQFF. CDR3 bases: TGTGCCAGCAGCCAGGGACTAGCGGGGGGTTATGAGCAGTTCTTC.

V gene TRBV7-9 combines with J gene TRBJ2-2, with D possibly TRBD2 on 5 matching bases. Deletions cut 5 bases from V and 0 bases from J, with 10 bases between. The CDR3 is 15 amino acids. Per the germline V gene, CDR1 is SEHNR and CDR2 is FQNEAQ (reference sequence). The DNA for the CDR3 is TGTGCCAGCAGCCCCGGACTGGCGAACACCGGGGAGCTGTTTTTT. Its protein product is CASSPGLANTGELFF.

CDR3 coding DNA: TGTGCCAGCAGTAGGGCCGGGACAGGGGGATTTTGGGAGCAGTACTTC. Translated, it gives CASSRAGTGGFWEQYF. This chain joins TRBV28 and TRBJ2-7; 11 nucleotides agree with TRBD1. This CDR3 region has 16 residues. The J segment lost 7 bases and the V segment lost 5 bases, leaving 13 bases of the junction unmatched. Looked up from germline, CDR1 is MDHEN and CDR2 is SYDVKM. The full variable domain, completed using reference TRBV28 and TRBJ2-7, is DVKVTQSSRYLVKRTGEKVFLECVQDMDHENMFWYRQDPGLGLRLIYFSYDVKMKEKGDIPEGYSVSREKKERFSLILESASTNQTSMYLCASSRAGTGGFWEQYFGPGTRLTVT.

The chain couples TRBV29-1 to TRBJ1-2; the match to TRBD1 covers 7 bases. Trimming at V came to 7 bases and at J to 5 bases, leaving 10 bases not matched to a gene. Germline values: CDR1 SQVTM, CDR2 ANQGSEA. There are 13 residues in the CDR3. For the CDR3, the DNA is TGCAGCGCCTTGACAGGGAAGGGGTATGGCTACACCTTC. As protein: CSALTGKGYGYTF.

The V call is TRBV7-2, the J call TRBJ2-2, with 15 bases fitting TRBD2. Losses at the gene ends were 5 bases for V and 7 bases for J; bases not matched to a gene: 8. The germline V gene has CDR1 SGHTA and CDR2 FQGNSA. The CDR3 sequence is 17 residues long. CDR3 in amino acids: CASSKGTSGGPFGELFF. The CDR3 DNA follows: TGTGCCAGCAGCAAAGGGACTAGCGGGGGGCCGTTCGGGGAGCTGTTTTTT.

This chain joins TRBV2 and TRBJ1-2; 9 bases align to TRBD1. The germline gives CDR1 SNHLY, CDR2 FYNNEI. The CDR3 length is 14 residues. Losses at the gene ends were 6 bases for V and 2 bases for J; bases not matched to a gene: 4. CDR3 sequence reads: CASRADRGNYGYTF. CDR3 sequence (DNA): TGTGCCAGCAGAGCGGACAGGGGCAACTATGGCTACACCTTC.

The genes are TRBV29-1 and TRBJ2-3, with 12 bases that match TRBD1. V dropped 4 bases and J dropped 8; count of bases not matched to a gene: 10. Germline V lookup: CDR1 SQVTM, CDR2 ANQGSEA. This CDR3 comprises 15 residues. The CDR3 loop is CSVAGGTGGLLTQYF. The DNA of the CDR3 is TGCAGCGTTGCGGGGGGGACAGGGGGCCTCCTTACGCAGTATTTT.

This chain links TRBV6-1 with TRBJ2-5; maybe TRBD1 (6 bases). The CDR3 runs 15 residues. Germline CDR1 reads MNHNS; CDR2 reads SASEGT. V was shortened by 0 bases and J by 2 bases, with 10 bases between the two germline ends. Here the CDR3 DNA reads TGTGCCAGCAGTGAAGCGCCTGGACAGCAAGAGACCCAGTACTTC. It encodes CASSEAPGQQETQYF.

The V and J genes are TRBV19 and TRBJ2-7; 7 bases match TRBD1. V shed 1 base, J shed 1 base, and the junction held 1 base outside the gene matches. The CDR3 spans 14 residues. Germline CDR1 LNHDA, CDR2 SQIVND (reference sequence). CDR3 coding DNA: TGTGCCAGTAGTATAGGGACAGGATCCTACGAGCAGTACTTC. Protein: CASSIGTGSYEQYF.

The rearrangement joins TRBV28 to TRBJ2-5; TRBD2 agrees at 11 bases. In germline, CDR1 is MDHEN, CDR2 SYDVKM. CDR3 length: 14 amino acids. J gave up 5 bases and V 2 bases, and 1 base lay outside the gene matches. As DNA, the CDR3 is TGTGCCAGCAGTTTACCTAGCGGGGGGGAGACCCAGTACTTC. Protein: CASSLPSGGETQYF.

This clone was seen more than once but under ten times. The chain uses TRBV7-2 and TRBJ1-1, with D uncertain. Trimming pared 1 base from V and 0 bases from J, leaving 15 bases between. The CDR3 spans 17 residues. Germline CDR1 and CDR2: SGHTA and FQGNSA. This CDR3 is CASSLERQTELNTEAFF. For the CDR3, the DNA is TGTGCCAGCAGCTTAGAGCGGCAGACTGAATTGAACACTGAAGCTTTCTTT.

The chain employs TRBV7-9 and TRBJ2-1; tentative D call: TRBD1 (6 bases). CDR3 length equals 14 residues. Germline V lookup: CDR1 SEHNR, CDR2 FQNEAQ (reference sequence). Between the trimmed V and J ends, which lost 6 bases and 1 base, there was a span of 10 bases. CDR3 protein: CASSDQGSYNEQFF. As DNA, the CDR3 is TGTGCCAGCAGTGATCAGGGGTCCTACAATGAGCAGTTCTTC. Complete variable domain (other parts from reference TRBV7-9 and TRBJ2-1): DTGVSQNPRHKITKRGQNVTFRCDPISEHNRLYWYRQTLGQGPEFLTYFQNEAQLEKSRLLSDRFSAERPKGSFSTLEIQRTEQGDSAMYLCASSDQGSYNEQFFGPGTRLTVL.

This clone has just one count. This chain links TRBV2 with TRBJ2-1, with 12 bases identical to TRBD2. This CDR3 comprises 16 residues. Germline V gene data show CDR1 as SNHLY and CDR2 as FYNNEI. With 6 bases clipped from V and 6 bases from J, the junction kept 9 bases outside the gene matches. CDR3 nucleotides: TGTGCCAGCAGCGCCCCTCTAGCGGGGGGGTCCAATGAGCAGTTCTTC. The encoded protein is CASSAPLAGGSNEQFF.

The chain links TRBV5-1 to TRBJ1-4, with D possibly TRBD1 on 6 matching bases. This CDR3 has 15 amino acids. The V and J ends lost 4 bases and 2 bases respectively, with 12 bases between them. In germline, CDR1 is SGHRS, CDR2 YFSETQ. CDR3 sequence: CASSHAGVTNEKLFF. CDR3 DNA: TGCGCCAGCAGCCACGCAGGGGTGACTAATGAAAAACTGTTTTTT.

The chain combines TRBV29-1 with TRBJ2-7; 10 positions agree with TRBD1. CDR3 length equals 14 residues. The germline gives CDR1 SQVTM, CDR2 ANQGSEA. The junction had 5 bases not matched to a gene; V was cut back by 1 base and J by 5 bases. CDR3: CSVEAGQGSNEQYF. The CDR3 DNA follows: TGCAGCGTTGAAGCGGGACAGGGGTCTAACGAGCAGTACTTC.

V gene TRBV7-2 combines with J gene TRBJ1-6; D not certain. Trimming shortened V by 3 bases and J by 9 bases, and 18 bases separated the two germline ends. This CDR3 has 16 amino acids. Germline V gene sequence: CDR1 SGHTA, CDR2 FQGNSA. The CDR3 sequence is CASSLSLARGGSPLHF. The CDR3 DNA sequence: TGTGCCAGCAGCTTGAGTCTTGCCCGGGGTGGTTCACCCCTCCACTTT.

The chain has TRBV9 and TRBJ2-2; 10 positions agree with TRBD1. The germline gives CDR1 SGDLS, CDR2 YYNGEE. The CDR3 loop spans 16 amino acids. V lost 0 bases and J lost 4; bases outside the gene matches: 3. The CDR3 nucleotides read TGTGCCAGCAGCGTAGGAAGGACAGGGGGCACCGGGGAGCTGTTTTTT. It specifies CASSVGRTGGTGELFF.

This CDR3 reads CASSTQENTEAFF. CDR3 sequence (DNA): TGTGCCAGCAGCACACAGGAGAACACTGAAGCTTTCTTT. V is TRBV7-6 and J is TRBJ1-1; TRBD1 might be the D (5 bases). The V end lost 5 bases, the J end lost 1 base, and 8 bases lay between the germline ends. CDR1 is SGHVS, CDR2 FNYEAQ, per germline. The CDR3 length is 13 residues.

The V call is TRBV19, the J call TRBJ2-2, with a weak D call TRBD1 (8 bases). CDR1 and CDR2 from the germline V gene are LNHDA and SQIVND (reference sequence). The CDR3 has 15 amino acids. V was cut by 4 bases and J by 6 bases, with 15 bases left in between. This CDR3 is CASSNTGGEAGELFF. The CDR3 region has the DNA TGTGCCAGTAGTAACACAGGGGGGGAGGCCGGGGAGCTGTTTTTT.

The chain recombines TRBV2 with TRBJ2-5; 9 nucleotides agree with TRBD1. The CDR3 length is 15 residues. Germline trimming cut 2 bases from V and 1 base from J; bases unmatched to any gene: 2. Germline V gene sequence: CDR1 SNHLY, CDR2 FYNNEI. The CDR3 coding sequence is TGTGCCAGCAGTGAATCGGGACAGGGCCAAGAGACCCAGTACTTC. Amino acids: CASSESGQGQETQYF.

The chain recombines TRBV23-1 with TRBJ2-2; possibly TRBD1 for D (6 bases). TRBV23-1 qualifies as an ORF whose function is uncertain. V was clipped by 0 bases and J by 5 bases, with 22 bases between them. The CDR3 consists of 19 residues. CDR3 loop: CASSQSQDRILIVTGELFF. The CDR3 bases are TGCGCCAGCAGTCAATCTCAGGACAGAATCCTCATTGTTACCGGGGAGCTGTTTTTT.

V is TRBV25-1 and J is TRBJ1-1, with 10 nucleotides matching TRBD1. Germline trimming cut 3 bases from V and 4 bases from J; bases unmatched to any gene: 2. The CDR3 has 14 residues. The germline CDR1 and CDR2 sequences are MGHDK and SYGVNS. In DNA form, the CDR3 reads TGTGCCAGCAGTGATTGGGACAGGGGCACTGAAGCTTTCTTT. Translated: CASSDWDRGTEAFF.

V usage is TRBV5-4 and J usage is TRBJ1-1; a possible D gene is TRBD1 (5 bases). Germline loops: CDR1 SGHNT, CDR2 YYREEE (reference sequence). CDR3 size: 12 residues. V gave up 4 bases and J gave up 8 bases, with 12 bases separating them. The CDR3 nucleotides read TGTGCCAGCAGCCCCCGGGGGGGGGAAGCTTTCTTT. Translation gives CASSPRGGEAFF.

The chain links TRBV6-6 to TRBJ2-2; TRBD2 matches at 10 bases. Trimming removed 4 bases from V and 8 bases from J; junction bases left unmatched: 4. Germline assignment: CDR1 MNHNY and CDR2 SVGAGI (reference sequence). This CDR3 spans 14 amino acids. This CDR3 is CASSFTSGVGELFF. Written as DNA, the CDR3 is TGTGCCAGCAGTTTCACTAGCGGGGTTGGGGAGCTGTTTTTT.

In this sample, this clone turned up a few times. The chain carries TRBV6-1 and TRBJ2-1; 7 bases line up with TRBD1. The CDR3 contains 12 residues. In germline, CDR1 is MNHNS, CDR2 SASEGT. The V and J ends lost 2 bases and 8 bases, in that order; junction bases with no gene match: 0. The CDR3 sequence is CASSEQGDEQFF. The CDR3 DNA sequence: TGTGCCAGCAGTGAACAGGGGGATGAGCAGTTCTTC.

This chain joins TRBV5-1 and TRBJ2-1; TRBD2 aligns across 9 bases. After removal of 7 bases from V and 10 bases from J, the junction contained 12 bases not matched to a gene. The CDR3 totals 14 residues. Looked up from germline, CDR1 is SGHRS and CDR2 is YFSETQ. CDR3: CASRDGGGAEEQFF. The CDR3 DNA is TGCGCCAGCCGGGATGGCGGGGGGGCGGAGGAGCAGTTCTTC.